The 3 T cell receptor beta chains below come from one sample, sequenced in a study of cytomegalovirus exposure and HLA in healthy donors. Both 60 Vbeta primers and 13 Jbeta primers went into the PCR. Here immunoSEQ multiplex PCR was the method, and the copy in TCRdb shows in-frame clones only, minus some. This table holds about 100,000 clones, around 74% found once. Sequenced: PBMCs. All receptors derive from a man in his forties in good health and CMV-seropositive.

The chain carries TRBV6-1 and TRBJ2-3; the match to TRBD2 covers 8 bases. The CDR3 is made up of 15 amino acids. Germline V gives CDR1 MNHNS, CDR2 SASEGT. With V trimmed by 7 bases and J by 0 bases, 6 bases remained unmatched. This CDR3 is CASTVTSDSTDTQYF. DNA of the CDR3: TGTGCCAGCACAGTGACTAGCGATAGCACAGATACGCAGTATTTT.

This clone was detected only a few times. The gene calls are TRBV6-5 and TRBJ1-2, with D hard to call. The CDR3 is made up of 14 amino acids. With 6 bases removed from V and 3 bases from J, the gap between germline ends came to 14 bases. Germline values: CDR1 MNHEY, CDR2 SVGAGI. Here the CDR3 DNA reads TGTGCCAGCAGGGCCGCAGGAGGATACTATGGCTACACCTTC. It yields the protein CASRAAGGYYGYTF.

The chain employs TRBV6-1 and TRBJ2-2, with 7 bases matching TRBD1. CDR3 size: 14 residues. The V and J ends lost 5 bases and 6 bases, in that order; junction bases with no gene match: 6. Per the germline V gene, CDR1 is MNHNS and CDR2 is SASEGT. The CDR3, as DNA: TGTGCCAGCAGTCTTACAGGGGCCCCCGGGGAGCTGTTTTTT. Translated, it gives CASSLTGAPGELFF.